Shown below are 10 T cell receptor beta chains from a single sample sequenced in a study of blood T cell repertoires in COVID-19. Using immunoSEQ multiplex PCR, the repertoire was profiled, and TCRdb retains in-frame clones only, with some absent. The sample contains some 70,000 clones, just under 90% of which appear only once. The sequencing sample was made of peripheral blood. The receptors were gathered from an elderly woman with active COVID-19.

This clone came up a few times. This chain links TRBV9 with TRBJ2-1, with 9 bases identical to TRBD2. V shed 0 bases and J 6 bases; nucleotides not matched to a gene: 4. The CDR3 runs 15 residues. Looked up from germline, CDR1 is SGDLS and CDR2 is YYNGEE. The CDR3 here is CASSVGGTSSNEQFF. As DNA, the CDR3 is TGTGCCAGCAGCGTAGGAGGGACTAGCAGCAATGAGCAGTTCTTC.

The CDR3 nucleotides are TGTGCCAGCAGCCTGGGACTAGCGGGAGGAAGGCAGTTCTTC. It is translated as CASSLGLAGGRQFF. J is TRBJ2-1 and V is TRBV6-5, with 15 bases matching TRBD2. Germline V gene sequence: CDR1 MNHEY, CDR2 SVGAGI. The length of the CDR3 is 14 residues. The V and J ends lost 6 bases and 12 bases, in that order; junction bases with no gene match: 6.

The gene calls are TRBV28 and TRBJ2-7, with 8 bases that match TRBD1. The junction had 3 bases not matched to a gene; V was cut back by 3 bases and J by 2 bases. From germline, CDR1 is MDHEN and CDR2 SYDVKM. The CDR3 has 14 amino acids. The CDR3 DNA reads TGTGCCAGCAGTTTCCCCAGGGGGCCCTACGAGCAGTACTTC. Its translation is CASSFPRGPYEQYF.

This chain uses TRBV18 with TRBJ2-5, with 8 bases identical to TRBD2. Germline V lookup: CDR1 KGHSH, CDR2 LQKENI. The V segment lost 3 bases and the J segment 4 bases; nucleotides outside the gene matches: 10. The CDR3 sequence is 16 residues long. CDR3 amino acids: CASSPGGGVRGETQYF. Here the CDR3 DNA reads TGTGCCAGCTCACCCGGGGGGGGCGTACGAGGAGAGACCCAGTACTTC. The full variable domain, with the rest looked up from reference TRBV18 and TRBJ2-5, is NAGVMQNPRHLVRRRGQEARLRCSPMKGHSHVYWYRQLPEEGLKFMVYLQKENIIDESGMPKERFSAEFPKEGPSILRIQQVVRGDSAAYFCASSPGGGVRGETQYFGPGTRLLVL.

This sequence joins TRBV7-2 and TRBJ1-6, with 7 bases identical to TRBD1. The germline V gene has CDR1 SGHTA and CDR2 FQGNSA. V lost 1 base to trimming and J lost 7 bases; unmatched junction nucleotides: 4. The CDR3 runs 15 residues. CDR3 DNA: TGTGCCAGCAGCTTAGACAGGGGCCGAAATTCACCCCTCCACTTT. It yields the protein CASSLDRGRNSPLHF.

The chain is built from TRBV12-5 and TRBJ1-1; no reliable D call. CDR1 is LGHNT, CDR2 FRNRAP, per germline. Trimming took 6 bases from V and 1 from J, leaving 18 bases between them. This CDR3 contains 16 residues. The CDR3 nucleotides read TGTGCTAGTGGCCTTGCTGCGGGGAGTCGGAACACTGAAGCTTTCTTT. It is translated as CASGLAAGSRNTEAFF.

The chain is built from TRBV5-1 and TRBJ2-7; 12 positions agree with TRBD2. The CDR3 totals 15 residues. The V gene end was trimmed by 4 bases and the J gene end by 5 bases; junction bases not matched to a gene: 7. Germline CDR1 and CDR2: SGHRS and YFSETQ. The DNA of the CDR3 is TGCGCCAGCAGCACGACTAGCGGGAGAAACCACGAGCAGTACTTC. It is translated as CASSTTSGRNHEQYF.

The CDR3 sequence: CASSLNRGQETQYF. CDR3 nucleotides: TGTGCCAGCAGTTTGAACAGGGGGCAAGAGACCCAGTACTTC. The J gene is TRBJ2-5, the V gene TRBV27, with TRBD1 matching 8 bases. The J segment lost 2 bases and the V segment lost 3 bases, leaving 2 bases of the junction unmatched. The CDR3 extends over 14 amino acids. Germline CDR1 and CDR2: MNHEY and SMNVEV (reference sequence).

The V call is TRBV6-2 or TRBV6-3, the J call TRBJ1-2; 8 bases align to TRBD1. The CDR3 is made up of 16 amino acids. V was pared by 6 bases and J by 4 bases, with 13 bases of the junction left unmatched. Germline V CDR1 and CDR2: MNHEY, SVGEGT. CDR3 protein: CASSPRSTGAGYGYTF. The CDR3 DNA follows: TGTGCCAGCAGCCCTCGTTCGACAGGGGCGGGCTATGGCTACACCTTC.

The CDR3 coding sequence is TGTGCCAGCAGCCAGGTAGCAGGGCCCCAAGAGACCCAGTACTTC. As protein: CASSQVAGPQETQYF. This chain uses TRBV14 with TRBJ2-5; the D gene is possibly TRBD1 (5 bases). The CDR3 contains 15 residues. Deletions cut 3 bases from V and 1 base from J, with 12 bases between. Germline V gene data show CDR1 as SGHDN and CDR2 as FVKESK.